One TCR beta chain is described in this entry. The time point was: newly diagnosed GD, antithyroid drugs for less than 3 months. From PBMCs, RNA was extracted and then used to make the TCR library. A volume of approximately 8.4 milliliters of peripheral blood was collected in EDTA tubes. This record belongs to a study of regulatory T cells in long-lasting Graves disease. V shed 2 bases, J shed 0 bases, and the junction held 1 base outside the gene matches. The CDR3 covers 15 residues. The germline CDR1 and CDR2 sequences are ENHRY and SYGVKD. Assembly of TCR beta libraries relied on iRepertoire HTBI primers together with Arm-PCR of CDR3 regions. Per the original methods: Identified segments across samples numbered approximately 62 TRBV and roughly 15 TRBJ. TCRdb reanalysed the multiplex PCR reads using MiXCR and keeps one entry per CDR3 protein. The V and J calls reflect TCRdb's pipeline rather than the authors' work. Among 620,000 or so distinct CDR3 sequences listed, 15% to 20% were seen once.

This same sample was also taken into another study, of T cells in Graves' hyperthyroidism and ophthalmopathy.

Here the sequenced sample was peripheral blood mononuclear cells (PBMCs), taken at new diagnosis, from a patient treated with antithyroid drugs. The gene calls are TRBV10-3 and TRBJ2-3, with 8 bases identical to TRBD1. The source of this sequence is a woman under 40 with Graves disease. The DNA for the CDR3 is TGTGCCATCAGTGAGGACAGGGGCAGCACAGATACGCAGTATTTT. Protein sequence: CAISEDRGSTDTQYF.